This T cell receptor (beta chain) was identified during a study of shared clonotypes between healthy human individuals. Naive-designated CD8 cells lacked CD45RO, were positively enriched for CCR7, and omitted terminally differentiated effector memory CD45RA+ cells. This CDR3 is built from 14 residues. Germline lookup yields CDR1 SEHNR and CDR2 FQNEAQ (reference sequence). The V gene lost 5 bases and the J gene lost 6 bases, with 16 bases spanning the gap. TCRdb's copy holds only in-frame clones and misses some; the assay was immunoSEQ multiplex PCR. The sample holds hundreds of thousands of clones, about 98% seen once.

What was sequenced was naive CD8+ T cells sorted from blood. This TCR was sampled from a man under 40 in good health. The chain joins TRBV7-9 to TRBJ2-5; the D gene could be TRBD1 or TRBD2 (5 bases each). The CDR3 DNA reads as TGTGCCAGCAGCCCACCTCCCGGGGCTAAGACCCAGTACTTC. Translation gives CASSPPPGAKTQYF.